The T cell receptor beta chain under discussion was sequenced for a study of a mutant IDH1 vaccine in newly diagnosed glioma. Overall study context: Eight vaccinations reached patients in weeks 1, 3, 5, 7, 11, 15, 19 and 23. Investigators started vaccination 4-6 weeks after radiotherapy alone, or with temozolomide cycles. Treated patients had a mean age of roughly 40 years and a roughly 62% male, around 38% female split.

Repertoires were generated with immunoSEQ multiplex PCR, while TCRdb's copy carries only in-frame clones and drops some. The sample holds some 60,000 clones, 80% to 90% seen once. This clone was counted between two and nine times. What it binds is not known. V shed 8 bases and J 4 bases; nucleotides not matched to a gene: 7. Germline assignment: CDR1 SGHTA and CDR2 FQGTGA. The CDR3 covers 14 residues. This sample's time point: week 5, during vaccination. Topical imiquimod was applied with each vaccine dose, which held 300 ug of mutant IDH1 20-mer peptide. The starting material was PBMCs, obtained from a glioma patient whose treatment included an IDH1 peptide vaccine. The J gene is TRBJ2-1, the V gene TRBV7-3; TRBD2 matches at 8 bases. The clonotype was recovered from a woman aged 40 to 50 with glioma. The CDR3 loop is CASRGRTEYNEQFF. The DNA of the CDR3 is TGTGCCAGCCGCGGGAGGACAGAATACAATGAGCAGTTCTTC.